The 5 T cell receptor beta chains given below trace back to one sample, sequenced in a study of shared T cell receptors in the human thymus. Sequencing used immunoSEQ multiplex PCR; TCRdb keeps in-frame clones, though not all of them. The top ten hold roughly 0.0097% of the sample, which has fewer than 700,000 clones, roughly 88% seen once. The same specimen was also included in a second study, on human thymus T cells.

The sequenced material came from thymocytes. The source is a boy younger than two with a congenital heart defect.

CDR3 residues: CASRGQGILYGYTF. The CDR3 DNA follows: TGTGCCAGCAGGGGACAGGGCATCCTCTATGGCTACACCTTC. The chain combines TRBV6-5 with TRBJ1-2, with 9 bases matching TRBD1. The germline V gene has CDR1 MNHEY and CDR2 SVGAGI. The CDR3 is made up of 14 amino acids. Trimming removed 6 bases from V and 4 bases from J; junction bases left unmatched: 6.

This clone was found once. The CDR3 sequence is CASSEAGGSRYGYTF. For the CDR3, the DNA is TGTGCCAGCAGTGAAGCGGGGGGGAGCCGCTATGGCTACACCTTC. The chain has TRBV2 and TRBJ1-2, with TRBD1 as a possible D gene (5 bases). CDR3 length: 15 residues. V was clipped by 0 bases and J by 4 bases, with 12 bases between them. Germline-derived CDR1 and CDR2 are SNHLY and FYNNEI.

This chain connects TRBV19 to TRBJ2-7, with TRBD1 identical over 7 bases. Germline V CDR1 and CDR2: LNHDA, SQIVND (reference sequence). CDR3 length: 16 residues. J gave up 6 bases and V 5 bases, and 16 bases lay outside the gene matches. The CDR3, as DNA: TGTGCCAGTAGTGCCCGTAGGAAGGGACAGCAGAGCGAGCAGTACTTC. Translated: CASSARRKGQQSEQYF.

This sequence joins TRBV11-2 and TRBJ2-7; 7 positions agree with TRBD1. V gave up 5 bases and J gave up 5 bases; unmatched junction bases: 9. CDR3 length equals 14 residues. Germline V gene sequence: CDR1 SGHAT, CDR2 FQNNGV. CDR3 coding DNA: TGTGCCAGCAGCCAACAGGGGTTCGTCCACGAGCAGTACTTC. Its protein product is CASSQQGFVHEQYF.

This clone turned up a few times. V and J are TRBV7-6 and TRBJ2-5; D not resolved. The CDR3 has 14 residues. In germline, CDR1 is SGHVS, CDR2 FNYEAQ. V lost 1 base and J lost 3, with 9 bases in between. Here the CDR3 reads CASSLGRGKETQYF. In nucleotides, the CDR3 is TGTGCCAGCAGCTTAGGGAGAGGCAAAGAGACCCAGTACTTC.